These T cell receptor beta chains were read from a single sample in a study of Ad26.COV2.S vaccination and SARS-CoV-2 variants. Assay: immunoSEQ multiplex PCR; the TCRdb copy retains only in-frame clones and omits some. The table has 300,000 to 350,000 clones, roughly 90% seen once. Here the sequenced sample was peripheral blood, taken in a trial of Ad26.COV2.S vaccine versus placebo. Receptor source: a person aged 18-60 years who received the Ad26.COV2.S COVID-19 vaccine or a placebo. Each CDR3 is given with its conserved first and last residue. The D gene is left open where the match is weak. Some rows have no size entry. The others give once, few or many, or a class for an expanded clone.

clone_size: NA; v_call: TRBV27; d_call: TRBD1; j_call: TRBJ1-4; cdr3_nt: TGTGCCAGCAGTAGCGGACAGGGTAATGAAAAACTGTTTTTT; cdr3_aa: CASSSGQGNEKLFF
clone_size: NA; v_call: TRBV4-3; d_call: NA; j_call: TRBJ1-2; cdr3_nt: TGCGCCAGCAGCCAAGATCCGGCTGATGGCTACACCTTC; cdr3_aa: CASSQDPADGYTF
clone_size: NA; v_call: TRBV4-3; d_call: NA; j_call: TRBJ2-7; cdr3_nt: TGCGCCAGCAGCCTCCTACCCCCCTCCGGACGGCAGTACTTC; cdr3_aa: CASSLLPPSGRQYF
clone_size: NA; v_call: TRBV13; d_call: NA; j_call: TRBJ2-5; cdr3_nt: TGTGCCAGCAGCTTCCCAGGGGAGACCCAGTACTTC; cdr3_aa: CASSFPGETQYF
clone_size: NA; v_call: TRBV6-2/TRBV6-3; d_call: TRBD2; j_call: TRBJ2-1; cdr3_nt: TGTGCCAGCAGTACTAGCGGGGTCAATGAGCAGTTCTTC; cdr3_aa: CASSTSGVNEQFF
clone_size: NA; v_call: TRBV5-1; d_call: NA; j_call: TRBJ2-5; cdr3_nt: TGCGCCAGCAGCTTGACAGGGTCTGGGGAGACCCAGTACTTC; cdr3_aa: CASSLTGSGETQYF
clone_size: NA; v_call: TRBV29-1; d_call: NA; j_call: TRBJ1-4; cdr3_nt: TGCAGCGTTGAGATGGCAGGAGATAATGAAAAACTGTTTTTT; cdr3_aa: CSVEMAGDNEKLFF
clone_size: NA; v_call: TRBV3-1/TRBV3-2; d_call: NA; j_call: TRBJ1-1; cdr3_nt: TGTGCCAGCAGCCTTAGACAGGCGCAGAACACTGAAGCTTTCTTT; cdr3_aa: CASSLRQAQNTEAFF
clone_size: NA; v_call: TRBV2; d_call: NA; j_call: TRBJ2-3; cdr3_nt: TGTGCCAGCACTCAGGGTAGAGATACGCAGTATTTT; cdr3_aa: CASTQGRDTQYF
clone_size: NA; v_call: TRBV5-1; d_call: NA; j_call: TRBJ2-2; cdr3_nt: TGCGCCAGCAGCTTGGATGGCGCGAACACCGGGGAGCTGTTTTTT; cdr3_aa: CASSLDGANTGELFF
clone_size: NA; v_call: TRBV11-3; d_call: NA; j_call: TRBJ2-1; cdr3_nt: TGTGCCAGCAGCACCCAGGGACCCTCAGCGGAGTTCTTC; cdr3_aa: CASSTQGPSAEFF
clone_size: NA; v_call: TRBV7-2; d_call: NA; j_call: TRBJ1-6; cdr3_nt: TGTGCCAGCAGCCAAGGCCCCTATAATTCACCCCTCCACTTT; cdr3_aa: CASSQGPYNSPLHF
clone_size: NA; v_call: TRBV2; d_call: TRBD2; j_call: TRBJ2-1; cdr3_nt: TGTGCCAGCAGTGAAAGTAGCGGGGGGGATAATGAGCAGTTCTTC; cdr3_aa: CASSESSGGDNEQFF
clone_size: NA; v_call: TRBV13; d_call: NA; j_call: TRBJ2-1; cdr3_nt: TGTGCCAGCAGCAGTACGATATTAGGCGGCCTGTCAAACGGGCAGTTCTTC; cdr3_aa: CASSSTILGGLSNGQFF
clone_size: NA; v_call: TRBV4-1; d_call: TRBD2; j_call: TRBJ2-5; cdr3_nt: TGCGCCAGCAGCCAAGATGGGTTGGTTAGCGGGGGAGAGACCCAGTACTTC; cdr3_aa: CASSQDGLVSGGETQYF
clone_size: NA; v_call: TRBV19; d_call: NA; j_call: TRBJ2-1; cdr3_nt: TGTGCCAGTAGTATAGTTCGCGGTGAGCAGTTCTTC; cdr3_aa: CASSIVRGEQFF
clone_size: NA; v_call: TRBV7-3; d_call: TRBD2; j_call: TRBJ2-1; cdr3_nt: TGTGCCAGCAGCTGGGGACTACTCCCCGGGGATGAGCAGTTCTTC; cdr3_aa: CASSWGLLPGDEQFF
clone_size: NA; v_call: TRBV11-2; d_call: TRBD2; j_call: TRBJ2-2; cdr3_nt: TGTGCCAGCAGTCCGGGACTAGCGGGGGGTACGAACACCGGGGAGCTGTTTTTT; cdr3_aa: CASSPGLAGGTNTGELFF
clone_size: NA; v_call: TRBV13; d_call: NA; j_call: TRBJ1-2; cdr3_nt: TGTGCCAGCAGCTTAGGACCTCCAGGGGACTATGGCTACACCTTC; cdr3_aa: CASSLGPPGDYGYTF
clone_size: NA; v_call: TRBV5-1; d_call: TRBD1; j_call: TRBJ2-5; cdr3_nt: TGCGCCAGCAGCTTGGGTGGACAGGGGGCTGAGACCCAGTACTTC; cdr3_aa: CASSLGGQGAETQYF
clone_size: few; v_call: TRBV5-6; d_call: TRBD2; j_call: TRBJ2-1; cdr3_nt: TGTGCCAGCAGCTTAACAGCGGGGAAGCAGTTCTTC; cdr3_aa: CASSLTAGKQFF
clone_size: few; v_call: TRBV19; d_call: TRBD1; j_call: TRBJ1-3; cdr3_nt: TGTGCCAGTAGTAACCGGGACAGGGGCCTTGTAAACTCTGGAAACACCATATATTTT; cdr3_aa: CASSNRDRGLVNSGNTIYF
clone_size: NA; v_call: TRBV4-1; d_call: TRBD1; j_call: TRBJ2-3; cdr3_nt: TGCGCCAGCAGCCAAGTTGCCGGGACAGCCGGGGATACGCAGTATTTT; cdr3_aa: CASSQVAGTAGDTQYF
clone_size: NA; v_call: TRBV5-1; d_call: TRBD1; j_call: TRBJ1-1; cdr3_nt: TGCGCCAGCAGCTTGGGACAGGGGTGGTCTGAGAACACTGAAGCTTTCTTT; cdr3_aa: CASSLGQGWSENTEAFF
clone_size: NA; v_call: TRBV7-2; d_call: NA; j_call: TRBJ2-5; cdr3_nt: TGTGCCAGCAGCAATCGGGGGGCCCGTGAGACCCAGTACTTC; cdr3_aa: CASSNRGARETQYF
clone_size: NA; v_call: TRBV7-9; d_call: NA; j_call: TRBJ1-1; cdr3_nt: TGTGCCAGCAGCCCCCCGTTGGGTATCGGCACTGAAGCTTTCTTT; cdr3_aa: CASSPPLGIGTEAFF
clone_size: once; v_call: TRBV7-2; d_call: NA; j_call: TRBJ1-3; cdr3_nt: TGTGCCAGCAGCTTAGATGGCGGCCCCTCTGGAAACACCATATATTTT; cdr3_aa: CASSLDGGPSGNTIYF
clone_size: NA; v_call: TRBV7-6; d_call: NA; j_call: TRBJ2-1; cdr3_nt: TGTGCCAGCAGCCCTGGGGCTAGGAACCGTGGTCTCAATGAGCAGTTCTTC; cdr3_aa: CASSPGARNRGLNEQFF
clone_size: NA; v_call: TRBV4-3; d_call: NA; j_call: TRBJ1-4; cdr3_nt: TGCGCCAGCAGCCAAGAAAACTTAAATGAAAAACTGTTTTTT; cdr3_aa: CASSQENLNEKLFF
clone_size: NA; v_call: TRBV6-2/TRBV6-3; d_call: TRBD2; j_call: TRBJ2-1; cdr3_nt: TGTGCCAGCAGTTACCCTACTAGCGGCAACGTCTACAATGAGCAGTTCTTC; cdr3_aa: CASSYPTSGNVYNEQFF
clone_size: once; v_call: TRBV11-3; d_call: TRBD1; j_call: TRBJ1-4; cdr3_nt: TGTGCCAGCAGCCCCAGGGGGTCTAATGAAAAACTGTTTTTT; cdr3_aa: CASSPRGSNEKLFF
clone_size: NA; v_call: TRBV28; d_call: NA; j_call: TRBJ1-1; cdr3_nt: TGTGCCAGCAGTGGCCAGGCGGGTGAAGCTTTCTTT; cdr3_aa: CASSGQAGEAFF
clone_size: NA; v_call: TRBV7-9; d_call: TRBD2; j_call: TRBJ2-2; cdr3_nt: TGTGCCAGCAGCCCCCCTGGAGCGGGAGCGAACACCGGGGAGCTGTTTTTT; cdr3_aa: CASSPPGAGANTGELFF
clone_size: NA; v_call: TRBV12-5; d_call: NA; j_call: TRBJ1-1; cdr3_nt: TGTGCTAGTGGCTGGGGGTTACCCGAAGCTTTCTTT; cdr3_aa: CASGWGLPEAFF
clone_size: NA; v_call: TRBV6-5; d_call: NA; j_call: TRBJ2-5; cdr3_nt: TGTGCCAGCAGTTGGGGGGACCAAGAGACCCAGTACTTC; cdr3_aa: CASSWGDQETQYF
clone_size: NA; v_call: TRBV4-3; d_call: TRBD1; j_call: TRBJ1-2; cdr3_nt: TGCGCCAGCAGCCGCACAGGCCGACTGTGGGGACAGGGACTATACGCCTTC; cdr3_aa: CASSRTGRLWGQGLYAF
clone_size: NA; v_call: TRBV30; d_call: NA; j_call: TRBJ2-2; cdr3_nt: TGTGCCTGGAGTGAGCAGGCCACCGGGGAGCTGTTTTTT; cdr3_aa: CAWSEQATGELFF
clone_size: few; v_call: TRBV6-5; d_call: NA; j_call: TRBJ1-6; cdr3_nt: TGTGCCAGCACCCCTACCTTGGGGACAAGCCTCCACTTT; cdr3_aa: CASTPTLGTSLHF
clone_size: medium-sized; v_call: TRBV6-5; d_call: NA; j_call: TRBJ1-1; cdr3_nt: TGTGCCAGCAGTTACCAACCGGCCCCGAACACTGAAGCTTTCTTT; cdr3_aa: CASSYQPAPNTEAFF
clone_size: few; v_call: TRBV27; d_call: NA; j_call: TRBJ1-5; cdr3_nt: TGTGCCAGCAGTTCCCAAAGCAATCAGCCCCAGCATTTT; cdr3_aa: CASSSQSNQPQHF
clone_size: NA; v_call: TRBV5-6; d_call: NA; j_call: TRBJ2-7; cdr3_nt: TGTGCCAGCAGCCCTCAGTCCGGGGGCTACGAGCAGTACTTC; cdr3_aa: CASSPQSGGYEQYF
clone_size: NA; v_call: TRBV19; d_call: NA; j_call: TRBJ1-5; cdr3_nt: TGTGCCAGTAGTCTCCAAGGTAATCAGCCCCAGCATTTT; cdr3_aa: CASSLQGNQPQHF
clone_size: NA; v_call: TRBV15; d_call: TRBD1; j_call: TRBJ2-5; cdr3_nt: TGTGCCACCAGCAGAGATCGGGGCAGGGGGGAGACCCAGTACTTC; cdr3_aa: CATSRDRGRGETQYF
clone_size: NA; v_call: TRBV6-2/TRBV6-3; d_call: TRBD1; j_call: TRBJ2-1; cdr3_nt: TGTGCCAGCAGTCATTTCGGGACAGGGGTCAATGAGCAGTTCTTC; cdr3_aa: CASSHFGTGVNEQFF
clone_size: NA; v_call: TRBV11-2; d_call: TRBD2; j_call: TRBJ2-2; cdr3_nt: TGTGCCAGCAGGAAACTAGCGGGGGGGCCTCGGGGCACCGGGGAGCTGTTTTTT; cdr3_aa: CASRKLAGGPRGTGELFF
clone_size: once; v_call: TRBV12-3/TRBV12-4; d_call: NA; j_call: TRBJ1-2; cdr3_nt: TGTGCCAGCAGCCCATTGGACTCTGGCTACACCTTC; cdr3_aa: CASSPLDSGYTF
clone_size: NA; v_call: TRBV28; d_call: TRBD1; j_call: TRBJ1-2; cdr3_nt: TGTGCCAGCAGTCCACAGGGGGATAACTATGGCTACACCTTC; cdr3_aa: CASSPQGDNYGYTF
clone_size: NA; v_call: TRBV29-1; d_call: TRBD2; j_call: TRBJ2-1; cdr3_nt: TGCAGCGTTGATACTAGCGGGATCGGGAATGAGCAGTTCTTC; cdr3_aa: CSVDTSGIGNEQFF
clone_size: few; v_call: TRBV4-3; d_call: TRBD2; j_call: TRBJ2-2; cdr3_nt: TGCGCCAGCAGCCAATATACCGGGGGAGGGGACACCGGGGAGCTGTTTTTT; cdr3_aa: CASSQYTGGGDTGELFF
clone_size: NA; v_call: TRBV10-2; d_call: NA; j_call: TRBJ1-3; cdr3_nt: TGCGCCAGCAGTGAGGGGGGGGCTGGAAACACCATATATTTT; cdr3_aa: CASSEGGAGNTIYF
clone_size: NA; v_call: TRBV18; d_call: TRBD1; j_call: TRBJ1-2; cdr3_nt: TGTGCCAGCTCCCGATTTCGACAGGGGGCCTGGAAACGCTACACCTTC; cdr3_aa: CASSRFRQGAWKRYTF
clone_size: NA; v_call: TRBV18; d_call: TRBD1; j_call: TRBJ1-1; cdr3_nt: TGTGCCACCGCAAACAGGGGTCGAGCAGACACTGAAGCTTTCTTT; cdr3_aa: CATANRGRADTEAFF
clone_size: NA; v_call: TRBV7-2; d_call: NA; j_call: TRBJ1-6; cdr3_nt: TGTGCCAGCAGCTCACATAGGGGGAATTCACCCCTCCACTTT; cdr3_aa: CASSSHRGNSPLHF
clone_size: few; v_call: TRBV30; d_call: NA; j_call: TRBJ1-5; cdr3_nt: TGTGCCTGGAGCGCCGGAGGTCGACAGCCCCAGCATTTT; cdr3_aa: CAWSAGGRQPQHF
clone_size: NA; v_call: TRBV19; d_call: NA; j_call: TRBJ1-2; cdr3_nt: TGTGCCAGTAGTATACTGAACTATGGCTACACCTTC; cdr3_aa: CASSILNYGYTF
clone_size: NA; v_call: TRBV28; d_call: NA; j_call: TRBJ1-3; cdr3_nt: TGTGCCAGCAGCTTGACAGCGACCTCTGGAAACACCATATATTTT; cdr3_aa: CASSLTATSGNTIYF
clone_size: NA; v_call: TRBV19; d_call: TRBD1; j_call: TRBJ1-1; cdr3_nt: TGTGCCAGTAGTATGGGACAGCTAATGAACACTGAAGCTTTCTTT; cdr3_aa: CASSMGQLMNTEAFF
clone_size: NA; v_call: TRBV28; d_call: NA; j_call: TRBJ2-7; cdr3_nt: TGTGCCAGCAGGGATATGTTCCGCGGCGAGCAGTACTTC; cdr3_aa: CASRDMFRGEQYF
clone_size: NA; v_call: TRBV28; d_call: NA; j_call: TRBJ1-4; cdr3_nt: TGTGCCAGCAGTCCCAACCAACGGGAAAAACTGTTTTTT; cdr3_aa: CASSPNQREKLFF
clone_size: once; v_call: TRBV11-3; d_call: NA; j_call: TRBJ2-2; cdr3_nt: TGTGCCAGCAGCCCCCGGGCTGGGGTTACCACCGGGGAGCTGTTTTTT; cdr3_aa: CASSPRAGVTTGELFF